This T cell receptor beta chain was identified during a study of T cell responses to AZD1222 COVID-19 vaccine. Study overall: Analysis merged second doses at about 4 or about 12 weeks. Study conclusions and caveats: Of the AZD1222 recipients, only six were seropositive at baseline. In a largely white British group with more females than males, clonal diversity was possibly underestimated.

On this clone: Its cognate antigen is unknown.

Repertoires were generated with immunoSEQ multiplex PCR, while TCRdb's copy carries only in-frame clones and drops some. Among about 130,000 clones listed, around 92% were seen once. V lost 2 bases and J 6 bases, leaving 14 bases between the germline ends. The germline CDR1 and CDR2 sequences are SEHNR and FQNEAQ (reference sequence). This CDR3 has 16 residues. The J gene is TRBJ1-6, the V gene TRBV7-9; D uncertain. Here the sequenced sample was peripheral blood, taken on day 0 of AZD1222 vaccination. This clonotype originated in an adult in good health. The CDR3 reads CASSLPSQRSNSPLHF. CDR3 DNA: TGTGCCAGCAGCTTACCTTCCCAGAGATCTAATTCACCCCTCCACTTT.